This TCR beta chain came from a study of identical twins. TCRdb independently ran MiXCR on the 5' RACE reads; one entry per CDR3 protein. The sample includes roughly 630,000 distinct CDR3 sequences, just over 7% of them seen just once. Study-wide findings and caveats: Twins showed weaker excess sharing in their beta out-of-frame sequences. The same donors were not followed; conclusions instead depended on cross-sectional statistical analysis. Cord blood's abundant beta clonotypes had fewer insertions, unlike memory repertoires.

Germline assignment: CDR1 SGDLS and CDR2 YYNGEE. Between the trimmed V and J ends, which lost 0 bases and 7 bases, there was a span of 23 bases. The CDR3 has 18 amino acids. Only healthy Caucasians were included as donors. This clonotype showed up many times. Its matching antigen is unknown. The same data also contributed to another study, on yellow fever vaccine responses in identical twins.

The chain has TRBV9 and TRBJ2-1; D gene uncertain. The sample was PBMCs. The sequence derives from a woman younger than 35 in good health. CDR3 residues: CASSVADTTYRPLNEQFF. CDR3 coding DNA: TGTGCCAGCAGCGTAGCCGACACAACGTACCGGCCCCTGAATGAGCAGTTCTTC.